Listed here are 11 T cell receptor beta chains from one sample, sequenced in a study of read filtering for tumor transcriptome and immune sequencing. The library was built from about 0.4 ug RNA with molecular barcoded adaptors for alpha/delta and beta/gamma chains. Via MiXCR, TCRdb re-called the reads, giving one row per CDR3 protein. The data contain around 130,000 distinct CDR3 sequences, approximately 13% of them singletons. The specimen sequenced was a population of CD138-negative cells sorted from bone marrow. Receptors were obtained from a donor aged 40 or over with multiple myeloma.

The table lists this clonotype with many counts. This chain uses TRBV7-2 with TRBJ2-7; 9 bases line up with TRBD1. The V segment lost 4 bases and the J segment 3 bases; nucleotides outside the gene matches: 10. Germline CDR1 and CDR2: SGHTA and FQGNSA. The CDR3 is made up of 16 amino acids. CDR3 nucleotide sequence: TGTGCCAGCAGCTCTCCTCCGGGACAGGGAATCTACGAGCAGTACTTC. Translating it yields CASSSPPGQGIYEQYF.

This clonotype was recorded once. A much larger clone differs by one base, so this may be a read error. Here the CDR3 DNA reads TGTGTCAGCAGGCTGACCAGCACAGATACGCAGTATTTT. This translates into CVSRLTSTDTQYF. The chain employs TRBV6-4 and TRBJ2-3; D remains ambiguous. CDR3 length: 13 amino acids. Germline V gene lookup returns CDR1 MRHNA and CDR2 SNTAGT.

A word on this clonotype: This clone may be a read error of a much larger clone one base away. CDR3 in amino acids: CASSPDVHSGANVLTF. The CDR3 DNA follows: TGTGCCAGCAGTCCCGACGTTCACTCTGGGGCCAACGTCCTGACTTTC. The chain uses TRBV6-2 or TRBV6-3 and TRBJ2-6; no clear D gene. CDR1 is MNHEY, CDR2 SVGEGT, per germline. Trimming removed 5 bases from V and 0 bases from J, with 11 bases in between. CDR3 size: 16 residues.

This clonotype was seen ten or more times. The chain uses TRBV29-1 and TRBJ2-1; D gene uncertain. The CDR3 totals 12 residues. Trimming took off 3 bases at V and 9 bases at J, with 12 bases between the two ends. Germline CDR1 and CDR2: SQVTM and ANQGSEA. CDR3 nucleotide sequence: TGCAGCGTTGAGCATCCCAACGGTGAGCAGTTCTTC. It is translated as CSVEHPNGEQFF.

The sample holds many counts of this clonotype. The chain employs TRBV6-2 or TRBV6-3 and TRBJ1-1; 10 positions match TRBD1. The CDR3 has 16 residues. Germline CDR1 and CDR2: MNHEY and SVGEGT. The ends lost 2 bases at V and 2 bases at J; junction bases unmatched: 5. The CDR3 reads CASSYPGTGVNTEAFF. DNA for the CDR3: TGTGCCAGCAGTTACCCCGGGACAGGGGTTAACACTGAAGCTTTCTTT.

On this clonotype: A much larger clone lies one base from this, so it may be a read error. The genes are TRBV7-8 and TRBJ1-5; D remains unclear. V lost 5 bases, J lost 9 bases, and 14 bases lay in between. The CDR3 extends over 13 amino acids. Germline lookup yields CDR1 SGHVS and CDR2 FQNEAQ. CDR3 sequence reads: CASSQRRERPQHF. The CDR3 region has the DNA TGTGCCAGCAGCCAGCGGCGGGAGAGGCCCCAGCATTTT.

Comment on this clonotype: A far larger clone lies a single base away; this is likely a read error. The chain uses TRBV7-2 and TRBJ1-4; D is possibly TRBD1 (6 bases). CDR1 SGHTA and CDR2 FQGNSA come from the germline V gene. This CDR3 has 14 residues. The CDR3 spells CASSSQGMSENLFF. CDR3 nucleotides: TGTGCCAGCAGCTCGCAGGGGATGAGCGAAAACCTGTTTTTT. Drawing the rest from reference TRBV7-2 and TRBJ1-4, the complete variable domain is GAGVSQSPSNKVTEKGKDVELRCDPISGHTALYWYRQSLGQGLEFLIYFQGNSAPDKSGLPSDRFSAERTGGSVSTLTIQRTQQEDSAVYLCASSSQGMSENLFFGSGTQLSVL.

Many counts were recorded for this clonotype. This sequence joins TRBV7-9 and TRBJ2-3; D remains unclear. Trimming pared 1 base from V and 4 bases from J, leaving 6 bases between. This CDR3 has 13 residues. Germline values: CDR1 SEHNR, CDR2 FQNEAQ (reference sequence). The CDR3: CASSLGVPDTQYF. The CDR3 nucleotides are TGTGCCAGCAGCTTAGGGGTTCCAGATACGCAGTATTTT.

This clonotype was found a few times. It may be a read error: a sequence one base away is much more abundant. CDR3 sequence reads: CSVDRTGVDEQFF. The CDR3 DNA follows: TGCAGCGTTGACAGGACAGGGGTCGATGAGCAGTTCTTC. The genes are TRBV29-1 and TRBJ2-1; TRBD1 matches at 9 bases. This CDR3 spans 13 amino acids. Germline loops: CDR1 SQVTM, CDR2 ANQGSEA. V was pared by 3 bases and J by 8 bases, with 5 bases of the junction left unmatched.

Worth noting for this clonotype: A far more abundant clone sits one base away, making this likely a read error. The V call is TRBV7-2, the J call TRBJ2-1, with a weak D call TRBD2 (5 bases). Germline CDR1 SGHTA, CDR2 FQGNSA. This CDR3 has 16 amino acids. Here the CDR3 reads CASSARSGSSYNVQFF. The DNA for the CDR3 is TGTGCCAGCAGCGCAAGGAGCGGATCCTCCTACAATGTGCAGTTCTTC.

In regard to this clonotype: A much larger clone is a single base away; this may be a read error. J is TRBJ2-2 and V is TRBV4-1; maybe TRBD1 (5 bases). This CDR3 has 14 amino acids. The germline V gene encodes CDR1 MGHRA and CDR2 YSYEKL. Trimming removed 4 bases at V and 7 bases at J, with 13 bases between. The CDR3 protein is CASSRQQGYGELFF. CDR3 nucleotides: TGCGCCAGCAGCCGACAGCAGGGCTACGGGGAGCTGTTTTTT.